The 17 T cell receptor beta chains listed next were all sequenced from one sample in a study of shared clonotypes between healthy human individuals (dated by TCRdb to 2018 to 2020). Library generation was performed with the immunoSEQ multiplex PCR assay. TCRdb took over this immuneACCESS table, retaining in-frame rearrangements with V and J assigned. Such tables are incomplete; in checked studies, under half of the missing clones stem from an unresolved V gene, and the remainder is unexplained. This sample has about 2.1 million clones in its table, and around 93% of those were observed once. The ten most abundant clones make up over 1.5% of the sample. For the CD8 naive samples, CD45RO-negative cells were positively selected for CCR7, yielding a CD45RA+CCR7+ population from which TemRA cells were excluded. The sequencing sample was made of naive CD8+ T cells from PBMCs. The cell subset or site label for this specimen denotes: CD45RA+CCR7+. The receptors stem from a man between 18 and 35 years old in good health. Some clones in this sample may be carry-over from other donors' samples.

J is TRBJ1-2 and V is TRBV28; no clear D. The ends were cut back, 5 bases at V and 4 bases at J, with 8 bases in the middle. Germline V gene data show CDR1 as MDHEN and CDR2 as SYDVKM. The CDR3 consists of 12 residues. The CDR3 DNA is TGTGCCAGCAGTCGGGCACCCTATGGCTACACCTTC. Translation: CASSRAPYGYTF.

Here the CDR3 DNA reads TGTGCCAGCAGCTTGGCCGGGACAGGCTATAATTCACCCCTCCACTTT. The encoded protein is CASSLAGTGYNSPLHF. The chain employs TRBV7-9 and TRBJ1-6; 8 nucleotides line up with TRBD1. The CDR3 contains 16 residues. V lost 3 bases to trimming and J lost 3 bases; unmatched junction nucleotides: 4. The germline V gene encodes CDR1 SEHNR and CDR2 FQNEAQ (reference sequence).

V usage is TRBV7-6 and J usage is TRBJ2-7; 8 bases line up with TRBD2. V was pared by 4 bases and J by 3 bases, with 14 bases of the junction left unmatched. CDR3 length: 17 residues. Germline V gene sequence: CDR1 SGHVS, CDR2 FNYEAQ. This CDR3 reads CASSYGGGRQGLYEQYF. The DNA for the CDR3 is TGTGCCAGCAGCTACGGGGGGGGGCGCCAGGGCCTCTACGAGCAGTACTTC.

Turning to this clone: Within the sample, other DNA sequences also encode this same CDR3. V and J are TRBV7-2 and TRBJ2-4; D is ambiguous. V was pared by 4 bases and J by 0 bases, with 10 bases between. The germline CDR1 and CDR2 sequences are SGHTA and FQGNSA. CDR3 length: 15 amino acids. DNA for the CDR3: TGTGCCAGCAGCTCCTTAGCACTAGCCAAAAACATTCAGTACTTC. It yields the protein CASSSLALAKNIQYF.

The chain has TRBV7-3 and TRBJ2-1, with 8 bases lining up with TRBD2. There are 15 residues in the CDR3. The germline CDR1 and CDR2 sequences are SGHTA and FQGTGA. Trimming at V came to 5 bases and at J to 4 bases, leaving 7 bases not matched to a gene. CDR3 bases: TGTGCCAGCAGCGAACTAGCGGCCGAATACAATGAGCAGTTCTTC. Translated: CASSELAAEYNEQFF.

The chain carries TRBV12-5 and TRBJ2-5; 9 bases match TRBD2. Germline CDR1 and CDR2: LGHNT and FRNRAP. The V gene end was trimmed by 3 bases and the J gene end by 5 bases; junction bases not matched to a gene: 16. CDR3 length: 18 amino acids. In DNA form, the CDR3 reads TGTGCTAGTGGTTTTTATCCGCCTAGCGGGAAAATCAGGGAGACCCAGTACTTC. Amino acids: CASGFYPPSGKIRETQYF.

A word on this clone: Other nucleotide sequences in the sample specify the same CDR3. This sequence joins TRBV27 and TRBJ2-7, with TRBD2 identical over 11 bases. Germline-derived CDR1 and CDR2 are MNHEY and SMNVEV (reference sequence). This CDR3 contains 16 residues. J lost 1 base, V lost 6 bases, and 8 bases had no gene match. CDR3 sequence (DNA): TGTGCCAGCAGCCCATCTAGCGGGGGGCTTTCCTACGAGCAGTACTTC. It translates to CASSPSSGGLSYEQYF.

The V and J genes are TRBV9 and TRBJ2-2; D call uncertain. Trimming cost V 3 bases and J 1 base, with 22 bases left between them. CDR1 and CDR2 (germline): SGDLS, YYNGEE. The CDR3 extends over 19 amino acids. The CDR3 spells CASSGPGYRNTENTGELFF. The CDR3 bases are TGTGCCAGCAGCGGCCCGGGCTACCGAAACACAGAGAACACCGGGGAGCTGTTTTTT.

The chain carries TRBV11-2 and TRBJ2-5; D is possibly TRBD2 (5 bases). Germline V gene lookup returns CDR1 SGHAT and CDR2 FQNNGV. The CDR3 contains 19 residues. Trimming stripped 0 bases from V and 5 bases from J, with 25 bases between. CDR3 loop: CASSLEPPTSGGSIETQYF. CDR3 sequence (DNA): TGTGCCAGCAGCTTAGAACCCCCAACCTCTGGAGGTAGCATCGAGACCCAGTACTTC. The variable domain in full, with the rest retrieved from reference TRBV11-2 and TRBJ2-5, is EAGVAQSPRYKIIEKRQSVAFWCNPISGHATLYWYQQILGQGPKLLIQFQNNGVVDDSQLPKDRFSAERLKGVDSTLKIQPAKLEDSAVYLCASSLEPPTSGGSIETQYFGPGTRLLVL.

This sequence joins TRBV6-5 and TRBJ2-2; tentative D call: TRBD2 (5 bases). The V end lost 0 bases, the J end lost 9 bases, and 11 bases lay between the germline ends. Germline lookup yields CDR1 MNHEY and CDR2 SVGAGI. CDR3 length equals 14 residues. The CDR3 DNA reads TGTGCCAGCAGTTACTCGAGGGTGGCCCGGGAGCTGTTTTTT. Its translation: CASSYSRVARELFF.

The rearrangement uses TRBV12-5 and TRBJ1-1; TRBD1 is a possible D gene (5 bases). Trimming took off 4 bases at V and 0 bases at J, with 6 bases between the two ends. CDR1 is LGHNT and CDR2 is FRNRAP in the germline V gene. The CDR3 covers 13 residues. The CDR3 DNA is TGTGCTAGTGGTTGGGGACTGAACACTGAAGCTTTCTTT. It translates to CASGWGLNTEAFF.

The chain has TRBV28 and TRBJ1-2; no reliable D call. The length of the CDR3 is 12 residues. Trimming pared 8 bases from V and 3 bases from J, leaving 10 bases between. Per the germline V gene, CDR1 is MDHEN and CDR2 is SYDVKM. CDR3 sequence (DNA): TGTGCCAGCGACCAGGAGGACTATGGCTACACCTTC. Translated: CASDQEDYGYTF.

This sequence joins TRBV7-9 and TRBJ1-2; no clear D. This CDR3 has 9 amino acids. V shed 10 bases and J shed 7 bases, with 7 bases lying between them. Germline CDR1 and CDR2: SEHNR and FQNEAQ (reference sequence). CDR3 amino acids: CAIDLGYTF. In DNA form, the CDR3 reads TGTGCCATCGACCTTGGCTACACCTTC. The variable domain in full, completed from reference TRBV7-9 and TRBJ1-2, reads DTGVSQNPRHKITKRGQNVTFRCDPISEHNRLYWYRQTLGQGPEFLTYFQNEAQLEKSRLLSDRFSAERPKGSFSTLEIQRTEQGDSAMYLCAIDLGYTFGSGTRLTVV.

The chain has TRBV4-1 and TRBJ2-7, with D possibly matching TRBD2 (7 bases). This CDR3 has 15 residues. V shed 0 bases and J shed 6 bases, with 15 bases lying between them. The germline V gene has CDR1 MGHRA and CDR2 YSYEKL. The CDR3 nucleotides are TGCGCCAGCAGCCAAGATGGGAGGGGGGTTGTCGAGCAGTACTTC. Protein sequence: CASSQDGRGVVEQYF.

The rearrangement uses TRBV6-5 and TRBJ1-1, with 9 bases that match TRBD1. After removal of 2 bases from V and 0 bases from J, the junction contained 4 bases not matched to a gene. The CDR3 sequence is 16 residues long. Germline V CDR1 and CDR2: MNHEY, SVGAGI. As DNA, the CDR3 is TGTGCCAGCAGTTACGGACAGGGGATTATGAACACTGAAGCTTTCTTT. It translates to CASSYGQGIMNTEAFF.

This clone was recorded a few times. Other DNA sequences in the same sample also yield this CDR3. The chain combines TRBV9 with TRBJ2-7; 7 nucleotides agree with TRBD1. V dropped 3 bases and J dropped 3; count of bases not matched to a gene: 3. Germline V gene lookup returns CDR1 SGDLS and CDR2 YYNGEE. The CDR3 consists of 13 residues. The CDR3 DNA follows: TGTGCCAGCAGCGGACGACAGGGCTACGAGCAGTACTTC. Translated: CASSGRQGYEQYF.

The chain employs TRBV9 and TRBJ1-2; possible D gene TRBD1, 5 bases. CDR3 length: 14 residues. The germline gives CDR1 SGDLS, CDR2 YYNGEE. V was pared by 7 bases and J by 4 bases, with 17 bases between. The CDR3 reads CASVPQGGGYGYTF. The CDR3, as DNA: TGTGCCAGCGTCCCCCAGGGAGGTGGCTATGGCTACACCTTC.